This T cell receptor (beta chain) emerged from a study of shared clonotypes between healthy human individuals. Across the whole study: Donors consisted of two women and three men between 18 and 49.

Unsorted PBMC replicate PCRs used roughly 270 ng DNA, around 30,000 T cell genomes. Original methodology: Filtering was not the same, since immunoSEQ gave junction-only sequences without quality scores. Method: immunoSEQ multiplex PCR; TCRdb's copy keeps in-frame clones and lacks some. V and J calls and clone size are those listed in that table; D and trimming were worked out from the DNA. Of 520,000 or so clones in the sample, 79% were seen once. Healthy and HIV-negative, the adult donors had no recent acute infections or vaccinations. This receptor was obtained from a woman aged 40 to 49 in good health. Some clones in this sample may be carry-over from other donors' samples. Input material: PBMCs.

In nucleotides, the CDR3 is TGTGCCAGCAGCTTGGCCAACCCCAGGTTTAACTATGGCTACACCTTC. The encoded protein is CASSLANPRFNYGYTF. The chain links TRBV5-4 to TRBJ1-2; D ambiguous. Germline loops: CDR1 SGHNT, CDR2 YYREEE (reference sequence). This CDR3 comprises 16 residues. V was shortened by 0 bases and J by 1 base, with 13 bases between the two germline ends.